This TCR beta chain originates from a study of cytomegalovirus exposure and HLA in healthy donors. V lost 5 bases to trimming and J lost 2 bases; unmatched junction nucleotides: 7. The germline V gene has CDR1 LNHNV and CDR2 YYDKDF (reference sequence). This CDR3 has 16 amino acids. Data came from immunoSEQ multiplex PCR; TCRdb stores just in-frame clones and leaves some out. The profile shows about 82,000 clones, about 92% of them singletons. Sequencing input: PBMCs. This receptor was identified in a man between 18 and 35 years old in good health and CMV-seronegative. J is TRBJ2-1 and V is TRBV15; 9 bases fit TRBD2. The CDR3 bases are TGTGCCACCAGCGTTCAATCTAGCGGGGCCTACAATGAGCAGTTCTTC. As protein: CATSVQSSGAYNEQFF. The complete variable domain, with remaining parts taken from reference TRBV15 and TRBJ2-1, reads DAMVIQNPRYQVTQFGKPVTLSCSQTLNHNVMYWYQQKSSQAPKLLFHYYDKDFNNEADTPDNFQSRRPNTSFCFLDIRSPGLGDTAMYLCATSVQSSGAYNEQFFGPGTRLTVL.